Shown below are 7 T cell receptor beta chains from a single sample sequenced in a study of blood T cell repertoires in COVID-19. Assay used: immunoSEQ multiplex PCR; TCRdb lists only in-frame clones, some missing. Among 85,000 to 100,000 clones listed, approximately 90% were seen once. The specimen sequenced was peripheral blood. These receptors all come from a man aged 60 to 75 with acute or convalescent COVID-19.

This chain links TRBV6-2 or TRBV6-3 with TRBJ1-5; tentatively, D is TRBD1 (6 bases). Germline-derived CDR1 and CDR2 are MNHEY and SVGEGT. CDR3 length equals 20 residues. V lost 7 bases to trimming and J lost 2 bases, with 30 bases between them. The CDR3 sequence: CASTPEMPRGLANGNQPQHF. DNA of the CDR3: TGTGCCAGCACCCCAGAGATGCCCAGGGGATTAGCGAACGGCAATCAGCCCCAGCATTTT.

The gene calls are TRBV5-1 and TRBJ2-3; the D gene is possibly TRBD1 (6 bases). V shed 3 bases and J shed 3 bases, with 11 bases lying between them. The CDR3 has 14 residues. CDR1 SGHRS and CDR2 YFSETQ come from the germline V gene. The CDR3 region has the DNA TGCGCCAGCAGCTGGACAGCAGGAACAGATACGCAGTATTTT. Its protein is CASSWTAGTDTQYF.

The chain combines TRBV4-2 with TRBJ2-3; TRBD2 aligns across 10 bases. There are 15 residues in the CDR3. V lost 4 bases, J lost 5 bases, and 6 bases stayed unmatched. CDR1 and CDR2 from the germline V gene are LGHNA and YNFKEQ. The CDR3 sequence: CASSPTSGVVDTQYF. CDR3 sequence (DNA): TGTGCCAGCAGCCCTACTAGCGGGGTGGTAGATACGCAGTATTTT.

The chain employs TRBV7-8 and TRBJ1-2; no firm D call. Trimming removed 2 bases at V and 4 bases at J, with 11 bases between. CDR3 length: 14 residues. CDR1 and CDR2 (germline): SGHVS, FQNEAQ. Here the CDR3 DNA reads TGTGCCAGCAGCTTAAGGAGGACTTCCTATGGCTACACCTTC. As protein: CASSLRRTSYGYTF.

The chain's CDR3 is CASSVGTGEWTEAFF. As DNA, the CDR3 is TGTGCCAGCAGCGTCGGGACAGGGGAGTGGACTGAAGCTTTCTTT. This rearrangement joins TRBV9 to TRBJ1-1; 10 bases agree with TRBD1. Losses at the gene ends were 2 bases for V and 5 bases for J; bases not matched to a gene: 6. The CDR3 has 15 residues. CDR1 SGDLS and CDR2 YYNGEE come from the germline V gene.

The CDR3 coding sequence is TGTGCCAGCAGCTTAGAACATGGAGCTTTCTTT. This sequence encodes CASSLEHGAFF. The V and J genes are TRBV7-9 and TRBJ1-1; D ambiguous. Germline V CDR1 and CDR2: SEHNR, FQNEAQ (reference sequence). Trimming removed 1 base at V and 10 bases at J, with 7 bases between. The CDR3 runs 11 residues.

The chain combines TRBV5-1 with TRBJ2-1; TRBD1 is a possible D gene (5 bases). This CDR3 region has 13 residues. Germline values: CDR1 SGHRS, CDR2 YFSETQ. V was clipped by 2 bases and J by 6 bases, with 9 bases between them. The CDR3 loop is CASSLGAINEQFF. The CDR3 nucleotides are TGCGCCAGCAGCTTAGGGGCGATCAATGAGCAGTTCTTC.